Each of the 17 T cell receptor beta chains below was sequenced from the same sample in a study of neoadjuvant anti-PD-1 for oral cavity cancer. The repertoire was sequenced with immunoSEQ multiplex PCR; TCRdb's copy has only in-frame clones and lacks some. The table has about 68,000 clones, 80% to 90% seen once. The time point is: after neoadjuvant nivolumab, at surgical resection. The source was PBMCs, collected after nivolumab (anti-PD-1) treatment. Every receptor here comes from a person aged 35-79 years with oral cavity squamous cell carcinoma.

The table lists this clone with a few counts. The genes are TRBV19 and TRBJ1-5; TRBD1 is a possible D gene (6 bases). The germline V gene encodes CDR1 LNHDA and CDR2 SQIVND (reference sequence). Trimming stripped 5 bases from V and 4 bases from J, with 15 bases between. This CDR3 spans 15 amino acids. The CDR3 protein is CASSSGGAGNQPQHF. Written as DNA, the CDR3 is TGTGCCAGTAGTTCGGGGGGGGCAGGAAATCAGCCCCAGCATTTT.

This sequence joins TRBV19 and TRBJ1-1; D is perhaps TRBD1 (5 bases). Deletions cut 6 bases from V and 2 bases from J, with 16 bases between. CDR1 is LNHDA, CDR2 SQIVND, per germline (reference sequence). The CDR3 consists of 15 residues. CDR3 loop: CASSTRAGGNTEAFF. The CDR3 nucleotides read TGTGCCAGTAGCACCCGGGCGGGGGGAAACACTGAAGCTTTCTTT.

The chain is built from TRBV6-5 and TRBJ2-1, with TRBD1 identical over 8 bases. Trimming cost V 6 bases and J 2 bases; bases outside gene matches: 6. The CDR3 contains 15 residues. From germline, CDR1 is MNHEY and CDR2 SVGAGI. CDR3 sequence (DNA): TGTGCCAGCAGAAAGACAGGGGACGCCTACAATGAGCAGTTCTTC. This translates into CASRKTGDAYNEQFF.

The count of this clone is one. This sequence joins TRBV7-8 and TRBJ1-2; 9 positions agree with TRBD1. The germline V gene encodes CDR1 SGHVS and CDR2 FQNEAQ. The trim removed 5 bases at V and 2 bases at J, leaving 3 bases unmatched. This CDR3 comprises 14 residues. The DNA for the CDR3 is TGTGCCAGCAGCCCCGGACAGGGGAACTATGGCTACACCTTC. This encodes CASSPGQGNYGYTF.

V usage is TRBV2 and J usage is TRBJ2-5; D possibly corresponds to TRBD1 (6 bases). V gave up 7 bases and J gave up 0 bases, with 18 bases separating them. The germline CDR1 and CDR2 sequences are SNHLY and FYNNEI. The CDR3 is made up of 16 amino acids. CDR3 DNA sequence: TGTGCCAGCACCCGACCCGGACAGACCCACCAAGAGACCCAGTACTTC. Amino acids: CASTRPGQTHQETQYF. The whole variable domain, filled in from reference TRBV2 and TRBJ2-5, reads EPEVTQTPSHQVTQMGQEVILRCVPISNHLYFYWYRQILGQKVEFLVSFYNNEISEKSEIFDDQFSVERPDGSNFTLKIRSTKLEDSAMYFCASTRPGQTHQETQYFGPGTRLLVL.

The CDR3 spells CASGSVGTQYF. Written as DNA, the CDR3 is TGCGCCAGCGGCAGTGTCGGCACGCAGTATTTT. The rearrangement uses TRBV5-1 and TRBJ2-3; the D is unclear. Trimming pared 7 bases from V and 9 bases from J, leaving 12 bases between. Germline assignment: CDR1 SGHRS and CDR2 YFSETQ. The CDR3 is 11 amino acids.

The genes are TRBV11-3 and TRBJ2-7, with D maybe TRBD2 (6 bases). V lost 5 bases, J lost 4 bases, and 18 bases lay in between. CDR1 is SGHNT, CDR2 YENEEA, per germline. The CDR3 consists of 15 residues. The CDR3 DNA is TGTGCCAGCAGCCGTTCTGGGACTCTGGGATACGAGCAGTACTTC. This codes for CASSRSGTLGYEQYF.

This clone appeared a single time. V is TRBV6-1 and J is TRBJ2-2; no definite D call. Germline V gene sequence: CDR1 MNHNS, CDR2 SASEGT. Trimming removed 1 base at V and 5 bases at J, with 11 bases between. This CDR3 has 15 amino acids. As DNA, the CDR3 is TGTGCCAGCAGTGAAGATGCTTCCGGGACCGGGGAGCTGTTTTTT. Its protein product is CASSEDASGTGELFF.

The V call is TRBV6-6, the J call TRBJ2-7, with a weak D call TRBD2 (6 bases). Trimming took 2 bases from V and 4 from J, leaving 12 bases between them. This CDR3 region has 14 residues. Germline assignment: CDR1 MNHNY and CDR2 SVGAGI (reference sequence). The CDR3 nucleotides read TGTGCCAGCAGTTACGCGGGGTTCGGATACGAGCAGTACTTC. The encoded protein is CASSYAGFGYEQYF.

V gene TRBV11-2 combines with J gene TRBJ2-7; TRBD1 aligns across 7 bases. Per germline, CDR1 SGHAT and CDR2 FQNNGV. The V gene end was trimmed by 5 bases and the J gene end by 0 bases; junction bases not matched to a gene: 4. The CDR3 contains 14 residues. The CDR3 sequence is CASSPDRRSYEQYF. In DNA, the CDR3 is TGTGCCAGCAGCCCGGACAGGCGCTCCTACGAGCAGTACTTC.

The rearrangement links TRBV27 to TRBJ1-2; D uncertain. The CDR3 contains 17 residues. V was trimmed by 3 bases and J by 2 bases, leaving 19 bases between them. Germline CDR1 reads MNHEY; CDR2 reads SMNVEV (reference sequence). The CDR3 protein is CASSFLRDIPSNYGYTF. The CDR3 region has the DNA TGTGCCAGCAGTTTTCTCCGGGATATTCCTTCGAACTATGGCTACACCTTC.

The genes are TRBV27 and TRBJ2-7; D may be TRBD1 (6 bases). Germline-derived CDR1 and CDR2 are MNHEY and SMNVEV (reference sequence). CDR3 length: 14 amino acids. Trimming removed 5 bases from V and 7 bases from J, with 18 bases in between. This chain's CDR3 is CASSLTGSYSEQYF. CDR3 bases: TGTGCCAGCAGTCTGACAGGAAGTTATTCAGAGCAGTACTTC.

The rearrangement joins TRBV5-1 to TRBJ2-5, with a possible D match to TRBD2 (5 bases). V lost 5 bases to trimming and J lost 1 base, with 15 bases between them. This CDR3 contains 15 residues. Germline V gene sequence: CDR1 SGHRS, CDR2 YFSETQ. This CDR3 is CASRAQGGRQETQYF. In DNA, the CDR3 is TGCGCCAGCAGGGCCCAAGGAGGCCGCCAAGAGACCCAGTACTTC.

The rearrangement joins TRBV19 to TRBJ1-1, with TRBD1 identical over 7 bases. The ends lost 7 bases at V and 11 bases at J; junction bases unmatched: 7. This CDR3 comprises 11 residues. CDR1 and CDR2 (germline): LNHDA, SQIVND (reference sequence). The CDR3 DNA reads TGTGCCAGTAAAGACAGGGTGGCCGCTTTCTTT. It yields the protein CASKDRVAAFF.

V usage is TRBV6-1 and J usage is TRBJ2-3; a possible D gene is TRBD2 (6 bases). The CDR3 is made up of 16 amino acids. Trimming shortened V by 1 base and J by 0 bases, and 11 bases separated the two germline ends. The germline gives CDR1 MNHNS, CDR2 SASEGT. The CDR3 loop reads CASSEDAGTSTDTQYF. The DNA for the CDR3 is TGTGCCAGCAGTGAAGATGCGGGAACCAGCACAGATACGCAGTATTTT.

This rearrangement joins TRBV28 to TRBJ2-1; D may be TRBD2 (5 bases). The CDR3 covers 15 residues. Germline CDR1 and CDR2: MDHEN and SYDVKM. The V end lost 4 bases, the J end lost 6 bases, and 16 bases lay between the germline ends. CDR3 residues: CASSSSGPSFNEQFF. In DNA form, the CDR3 reads TGTGCCAGCAGTTCAAGCGGCCCTTCGTTCAATGAGCAGTTCTTC. Full variable domain (remainder filled in from reference TRBV28 and TRBJ2-1): DVKVTQSSRYLVKRTGEKVFLECVQDMDHENMFWYRQDPGLGLRLIYFSYDVKMKEKGDIPEGYSVSREKKERFSLILESASTNQTSMYLCASSSSGPSFNEQFFGPGTRLTVL.

This clone was recorded once. The chain joins TRBV10-1 to TRBJ1-1; the D is unclear. V was clipped by 6 bases and J by 2 bases, with 10 bases between them. This CDR3 comprises 13 residues. Germline CDR1 WNHNN, CDR2 SYGVQD (reference sequence). This CDR3 is CASRVSENTEAFF. As DNA, the CDR3 is TGCGCCAGCAGGGTTTCAGAAAACACTGAAGCTTTCTTT.